The TCR beta chain under discussion was sequenced for a study of cytomegalovirus exposure and HLA in healthy donors. CDR1 is ENHRY and CDR2 is SYGVKD in the germline V gene. V dropped 4 bases and J dropped 2 bases, with 12 bases sitting between them. The CDR3 totals 14 residues. The PCR employed 60 Vbeta primers together with 13 Jbeta primers. Clones were sequenced by immunoSEQ multiplex PCR, and TCRdb holds only the in-frame ones, with some missing. The table includes approximately 83,000 clones, 80% detected once. The genes are TRBV10-3 and TRBJ2-7; TRBD1 might be the D (6 bases). The sequenced sample consisted of PBMCs. This TCR was recovered from a man between 18 and 35 years old in good health and CMV-seronegative. The chain's CDR3 is CAISGSAGAYEQYF. As DNA, the CDR3 is TGTGCCATCAGTGGGAGTGCAGGGGCCTACGAGCAGTACTTC.